The 14 T cell receptor beta chains below were found in one sample sequenced in a study of blood T cell repertoires in COVID-19. TCRdb's copy holds only in-frame clones and misses some; the assay was immunoSEQ multiplex PCR. The sample holds over 200,000 clones; 90% to 95% are singletons and the top ten take 0.82%. The sequenced material came from peripheral blood. These receptors were obtained from a man in his fifties or sixties with COVID-19, enrolled during active disease.

In this sample, this clone turned up once. The chain recombines TRBV28 with TRBJ2-7; TRBD2 agrees at 10 bases. The CDR3 loop spans 15 amino acids. V was pared by 1 base and J by 6 bases, with 6 bases of the junction left unmatched. CDR1 is MDHEN, CDR2 SYDVKM, per germline. The CDR3 sequence is CASSLLASGSLEQYF. The CDR3, as DNA: TGTGCCAGCAGTTTATTGGCTAGCGGGAGTCTCGAGCAGTACTTC.

The rearrangement uses TRBV6-1 and TRBJ1-6; D is uncertain. Germline CDR1 reads MNHNS; CDR2 reads SASEGT. The CDR3 is made up of 13 amino acids. V lost 1 base and J lost 6, with 4 bases in between. The CDR3 DNA reads TGTGCCAGCAGTGAAGTAGCTAATTCACCCCTCCACTTT. Translating gives CASSEVANSPLHF.

The J gene is TRBJ1-2, the V gene TRBV5-6; no definite D call. V gave up 1 base and J gave up 2 bases, with 6 bases separating them. The CDR3 length is 13 residues. Germline-derived CDR1 and CDR2 are SGHDT and YYEEEE. This CDR3 reads CASSLQKNYGYTF. DNA for the CDR3: TGTGCCAGCAGCTTGCAGAAAAACTATGGCTACACCTTC.

J is TRBJ2-4 and V is TRBV18; TRBD1 matches 9 bases. V dropped 0 bases and J dropped 5; count of bases not matched to a gene: 2. CDR1 KGHSH and CDR2 LQKENI come from the germline V gene. The CDR3 is 15 residues long. In DNA form, the CDR3 reads TGTGCCAGCTCACCACCCGGGACAGGGCAAAACATTCAGTACTTC. Its protein is CASSPPGTGQNIQYF.

The V and J genes are TRBV7-9 and TRBJ1-1; 7 nucleotides align to TRBD1. J gave up 0 bases and V 5 bases, and 9 bases lay outside the gene matches. CDR1 SEHNR and CDR2 FQNEAQ come from the germline V gene (reference sequence). CDR3 length: 16 residues. The CDR3 nucleotides read TGTGCCAGCAGCCCAGACAGGGCTTTAATGAACACTGAAGCTTTCTTT. It yields the protein CASSPDRALMNTEAFF.

The chain has TRBV6-2 or TRBV6-3 and TRBJ1-5, with D possibly being TRBD1 (6 bases). V dropped 4 bases and J dropped 6 bases, with 13 bases sitting between them. The CDR3 has 14 residues. In germline, CDR1 is MNHEY, CDR2 SVGEGT. The CDR3 sequence is CASSLTGRGQPQHF. Written as DNA, the CDR3 is TGTGCCAGCAGTTTAACAGGGCGCGGTCAGCCCCAGCATTTT.

The gene calls are TRBV10-3 and TRBJ1-2; possible D gene TRBD1, 6 bases. CDR1 and CDR2 (germline): ENHRY, SYGVKD. The CDR3 covers 14 residues. With 2 bases removed from V and 6 bases from J, the gap between germline ends came to 13 bases. CDR3 loop: CAISEGQSLDGYTF. CDR3 bases: TGTGCCATCAGTGAGGGACAGTCTCTCGATGGCTACACCTTC.

This sequence joins TRBV25-1 and TRBJ1-1, with 10 bases aligning to TRBD1. The CDR3 contains 15 residues. Losses at the gene ends were 4 bases for V and 10 bases for J; bases not matched to a gene: 12. Germline CDR1 and CDR2: MGHDK and SYGVNS. Here the CDR3 reads CASSGQGAVVRGAFF. CDR3 sequence (DNA): TGTGCCAGCAGTGGACAGGGGGCGGTGGTTCGTGGAGCTTTCTTT.

This chain's CDR3 is CASSDGAIPYGYTF. The CDR3 nucleotides read TGTGCCAGCAGTGACGGAGCGATTCCTTATGGCTACACCTTC. The V call is TRBV6-1, the J call TRBJ1-2; D is undetermined. CDR3 length equals 14 residues. In germline, CDR1 is MNHNS, CDR2 SASEGT. V shed 3 bases and J shed 5 bases, with 13 bases lying between them.

J is TRBJ2-4 and V is TRBV2; D is ambiguous. The germline CDR1 and CDR2 sequences are SNHLY and FYNNEI. The CDR3 consists of 14 residues. The V gene lost 7 bases and the J gene lost 4 bases, with 14 bases spanning the gap. CDR3 sequence: CASINKYGKNIQYF. DNA for the CDR3: TGTGCCAGCATAAATAAATACGGGAAAAACATTCAGTACTTC.

The chain uses TRBV4-3 and TRBJ2-1, with a possible D match to TRBD1 (5 bases). Germline CDR1 is LGHNA and CDR2 is YSLEER. The V end was cut by 0 bases, the J end by 7 bases, with 13 bases between. The CDR3 covers 15 residues. The CDR3 DNA reads as TGCGCCAGCAGCCAAGATAGGAGCAGGGTAAATGAGCAGTTCTTC. Translated, it gives CASSQDRSRVNEQFF.

The chain employs TRBV6-5 and TRBJ2-7; D call uncertain. Germline lookup yields CDR1 MNHEY and CDR2 SVGAGI. The germline V and J ends were trimmed by 5 bases and 2 bases, with 10 bases remaining between them. This CDR3 spans 13 amino acids. The CDR3 sequence: CASSRHLAYEQYF. CDR3 nucleotide sequence: TGTGCCAGCAGTCGACATCTCGCCTACGAGCAGTACTTC.

CDR3 DNA sequence: TGTGCCAGCAGCAAAACACCCCCGGGGAACACTGAAGCTTTCTTT. This gives the protein CASSKTPPGNTEAFF. The chain has TRBV11-2 and TRBJ1-1; D call uncertain. The CDR3 extends over 15 amino acids. V gave up 5 bases and J gave up 1 base, with 14 bases separating them. CDR1 and CDR2 (germline): SGHAT, FQNNGV.

V is TRBV6-5 and J is TRBJ2-2; D might be TRBD1 (6 bases). This CDR3 is 14 amino acids long. CDR1 and CDR2 from the germline V gene are MNHEY and SVGAGI. V lost 6 bases to trimming and J lost 6 bases, with 14 bases between them. The CDR3 DNA reads TGTGCCAGCAGGAGTACAGGGTCCGCCGGGGAGCTGTTTTTT. Its translation is CASRSTGSAGELFF.